The text below deals with one TCR beta chain. This clonotype was recorded a few times. This receptor's antigen is unknown. Base qualities are not recorded, but no much larger clone differs from it by a single base. In the paper's terms, the time point label means: sample taken at primary tumor resection. The donors were about 71 patients from the lung TRACERx cohort who had early-stage, untreated non-small cell lung cancer. TCR sequencing used whole RNA extracted from tumor and nontumor lung tissue, or from cryopreserved PBMC samples, without cell sorting. A patient was chosen for TCR sequencing only when enough RNA was available from at least two tumor regions. The germline V gene yields SGHTA for CDR1 and FQGNSA for CDR2. The CDR3 goes from the cysteine to the phenylalanine over 14 residues. Left in the record is the CDR3 DNA by itself, 42 bases read in frame from the first base. The V end loses 5 bases and the J end loses 4 bases, and a stretch of 11 bases separates them.

This sample was taken from a study of spatial heterogeneity in lung cancer (dated by TCRdb to between 2018 and 2021). In terms of the full investigation: Beta-chain transcripts were consistently detected in greater numbers than alpha-chain transcripts, which likely reflects a higher abundance of beta-chain transcripts. Both alpha and beta chains were TCR-sequenced in approximately 220 tumor regions, fewer than 80 matched nontumor lung samples and around 54 PBMC samples obtained at surgery. TCR repertoire features were related to nonsynonymous mutation counts determined by whole-exome sequencing of tumor tissue. In the raw uncorrected reads, each unique combination of TCR and UMI appeared more than ten times on average. In non-small cell lung cancer, the study made a quantitative comparison of TCR alpha and beta repertoires among multiple tumor regions, matched nontumor lung and blood. Points the paper makes about the study in general: Additional single-cell paired TCR alpha and beta sequencing was considered necessary to confirm, at a functional level, the hypothesis that regional TCRs recognize regional mutations. Ubiquitous expanded tumor TCRs were detected in blood more often at tumor resection than at routine follow-up.

Receptor libraries were prepared by 5' RACE. The reads were generated on a NextSeq 500. The TCR library protocol attached a unique molecular identifier to each TCR cDNA molecule to allow correction of PCR and sequencing errors. Processing in the source paper ran as follows. TCR identification, UMI-based error correction and CDR3 extraction were all carried out with Decombinator tools. TCRs above a frequency of 2 per 1,000, corresponding to the top 1% of the tumor frequency distribution, were defined as expanded. Renyi diversity was computed with the R vegan package after each repertoire had been subsampled 100 times to 5,000 TCRs. CDR3 similarity networks were built from amino acid triplet string-kernel similarity, with CDR3s being connected when pairwise similarity was above 0.82. The raw public data were reprocessed by TCRdb itself: fastp quality trimming at Q25, MiXCR clonotype calling, in-frame beta chains only. When rows share a CDR3 protein, they turn into one entry using the most common DNA and genes. For this entry, the V and J calls and clone size follow TCRdb and not the study's own pipeline. The table for this sample lists about 48,000 distinct CDR3 sequences; approximately 5% of them were counted only once. The ten largest clones capture approximately 10% of the sample.

This receptor was obtained from a male donor with early-stage non-small cell lung cancer. The V gene is TRBV7-2 and the J gene is TRBJ2-2; the D gene identity is not certain. The material was PBMCs, obtained at surgery. The CDR3 sequence is CASSARTATGELFF. The DNA sequence is as follows: TGTGCCAGCAGCGCCCGGACCGCCACCGGGGAGCTGTTTTTT.